Presented here are 27 T cell receptor beta chains from one specimen sequenced in a study of CD8 T cells in ankylosing spondylitis. TCRdb reprocessed the 5' RACE reads via MiXCR and lists one record per CDR3 protein. The sample carries roughly 370,000 distinct CDR3 sequences, 20% to 25% recorded once. Overall study results and limits: Several highly homologous variants made up a TCR beta motif that seemed to typify ankylosing spondylitis blood.

Their antigen targets remain unknown. The sample taken for sequencing was blood, either unsorted or a sorted T cell fraction (not recorded which). These receptor sequences come from a male donor with ankylosing spondylitis.

The rearrangement joins TRBV7-2 to TRBJ1-3; no clear D gene. CDR3 length: 14 amino acids. CDR1 is SGHTA and CDR2 is FQGNSA in the germline V gene. The ends were cut back, 3 bases at V and 2 bases at J, with 8 bases in the middle. CDR3 sequence: CASSLVHPGNTIYF. In DNA form, the CDR3 reads TGTGCCAGCAGCTTGGTACATCCTGGAAACACCATATATTTT.

The V gene is TRBV2, the J gene TRBJ1-1; D remains unclear. This CDR3 spans 15 amino acids. The V gene lost 1 base and the J gene lost 7 bases, with 16 bases spanning the gap. CDR1 and CDR2 from the germline V gene are SNHLY and FYNNEI. This CDR3 is CASSEVRVGMNEAFF. The CDR3 nucleotides are TGTGCCAGCAGTGAAGTTCGGGTTGGTATGAATGAAGCTTTCTTT.

This rearrangement joins TRBV12-3 or TRBV12-4 to TRBJ2-5; a possible D gene is TRBD1 (6 bases). Trimming pared 5 bases from V and 5 bases from J, leaving 15 bases between. This CDR3 is 14 amino acids long. The CDR3 sequence: CASSAQGVVETQYF. CDR3 bases: TGTGCCAGCAGTGCACAGGGTGTTGTGGAGACCCAGTACTTC.

The chain recombines TRBV5-5 with TRBJ2-7, with 10 bases matching TRBD1. V shed 2 bases, J shed 5 bases, and the junction held 7 bases outside the gene matches. This CDR3 region has 15 residues. Germline V gene sequence: CDR1 SGHKS, CDR2 YYEKEE (reference sequence). The CDR3 bases are TGTGCCAGCAGCTTCAGGGGACAGGGGAAGGACGAGCAGTACTTC. Protein sequence: CASSFRGQGKDEQYF.

This clonotype was counted ten times or more. V and J are TRBV20-1 and TRBJ2-1; a weak D match, TRBD2 (5 bases). The CDR3 covers 15 residues. Trimming shortened V by 1 base and J by 3 bases, and 13 bases separated the two germline ends. Germline CDR1 DFQATT, CDR2 SNEGSKA (reference sequence). The DNA for the CDR3 is TGCAGTGCTAGAGTCCCGCTAAGCGGCTACAATGAGCAGTTCTTC. This sequence encodes CSARVPLSGYNEQFF.

This clonotype was counted between two and nine times. The rearrangement uses TRBV25-1 and TRBJ2-3; 7 bases fit TRBD2. CDR1 is MGHDK, CDR2 SYGVNS, per germline. The CDR3 covers 15 residues. V was clipped by 1 base and J by 2 bases; unmatched bases: 3. The CDR3 DNA reads as TGTGCCAGCAGTGAATGGACTAGACTCACAGATACGCAGTATTTT. Its translation is CASSEWTRLTDTQYF.

This clonotype was observed a single time. The rearrangement links TRBV28 to TRBJ2-2; 7 bases align to TRBD2. From germline, CDR1 is MDHEN and CDR2 SYDVKM. CDR3 length: 12 amino acids. With 6 bases clipped from V and 7 bases from J, the junction kept 2 bases outside the gene matches. The CDR3 coding sequence is TGTGCCAGCAGGGGGGGGTTCGGGGAGCTGTTTTTT. Its translation is CASRGGFGELFF.

This clonotype was seen at least ten times. Written as DNA, the CDR3 is TGCGCCAGCAGCTTAGGGCGGGACACAGATACGCAGTATTTT. It codes for CASSLGRDTDTQYF. The rearrangement joins TRBV5-1 to TRBJ2-3; possibly TRBD2 for D (6 bases). The CDR3 has 14 residues. V was pared by 2 bases and J by 2 bases, with 9 bases between. Germline loops: CDR1 SGHRS, CDR2 YFSETQ.

This clonotype was detected a few times. The rearrangement uses TRBV25-1 and TRBJ1-1; no reliable D call. The ends were cut back, 6 bases at V and 5 bases at J, with 13 bases in the middle. This CDR3 has 13 amino acids. The germline gives CDR1 MGHDK, CDR2 SYGVNS. The CDR3 nucleotides are TGTGCCAGCAGGGATTCCGGGATGACTGAAGCTTTCTTT. It specifies CASRDSGMTEAFF.

This clonotype appeared a few times. This chain joins TRBV3-1 and TRBJ2-7; the D is unclear. Germline V CDR1 and CDR2: LGHDT, YNNKEL (reference sequence). The CDR3 sequence is 11 residues long. V was trimmed by 1 base and J by 6 bases, leaving 4 bases between them. In nucleotides, the CDR3 is TGTGCCAGCAGCCAAGCGCGCGAGCAGTACTTC. It encodes CASSQAREQYF.

This clonotype appeared a few times. This sequence joins TRBV5-1 and TRBJ1-3; D gene unclear. Trimming took off 1 base at V and 0 bases at J, with 14 bases between the two ends. In germline, CDR1 is SGHRS, CDR2 YFSETQ. The CDR3 spans 17 residues. The CDR3 DNA is TGCGCCAGCAGCTTGTTCCCGGAGGGATCCTCTGGAAACACCATATATTTT. Its translation is CASSLFPEGSSGNTIYF.

This chain uses TRBV20-1 with TRBJ2-1; the D gene is possibly TRBD2 (5 bases). V was pared by 5 bases and J by 9 bases, with 11 bases between. Germline values: CDR1 DFQATT, CDR2 SNEGSKA (reference sequence). The CDR3 sequence is 11 residues long. The CDR3 DNA follows: TGCAGTGCTCTCCGGGGTCTTGAGCAGTTCTTC. It is translated as CSALRGLEQFF.

Only a few counts were recorded for this clonotype. The CDR3 sequence is CSVVGGHPYEQYF. The CDR3 nucleotides are TGCAGCGTTGTTGGAGGGCACCCCTACGAGCAGTACTTC. This sequence joins TRBV29-1 and TRBJ2-7; the D gene is possibly TRBD2 (6 bases). The CDR3 loop spans 13 amino acids. V was clipped by 4 bases and J by 2 bases, with 12 bases between them. The germline V gene encodes CDR1 SQVTM and CDR2 ANQGSEA.

The chain couples TRBV12-3 or TRBV12-4 to TRBJ2-7; D is unclear. Deletions cut 8 bases from V and 0 bases from J, with 14 bases between. The CDR3 consists of 14 residues. CDR3 nucleotides: TGTGCCAGCTCCTACCCTGCTAGCTCCTACGAGCAGTACTTC. Protein product: CASSYPASSYEQYF.

This clonotype has more than one count but fewer than ten. The CDR3 DNA reads TGTGCCAGCAGCTTAACTAGTGAGCAGTACTTC. It yields the protein CASSLTSEQYF. The chain combines TRBV7-9 with TRBJ2-7; a possible D gene is TRBD2 (5 bases). Trimming cost V 2 bases and J 7 bases, with 6 bases left between them. Germline V CDR1 and CDR2: SEHNR, FQNEAQ (reference sequence). The CDR3 has 11 residues.

The V gene is TRBV19, the J gene TRBJ1-1; 8 bases line up with TRBD1. After removal of 8 bases from V and 5 bases from J, the junction contained 4 bases not matched to a gene. Germline lookup yields CDR1 LNHDA and CDR2 SQIVND (reference sequence). This CDR3 has 12 amino acids. This chain's CDR3 is CASQGARTEAFF. DNA for the CDR3: TGTGCCAGTCAGGGGGCGAGGACTGAAGCTTTCTTT.

The chain has TRBV5-6 and TRBJ2-1; 7 positions agree with TRBD1. Looked up from germline, CDR1 is SGHDT and CDR2 is YYEEEE. The CDR3 length is 13 residues. V lost 4 bases, J lost 6 bases, and 4 bases stayed unmatched. The CDR3 nucleotides are TGTGCCAGCAGCGGGGACAGCATCAATGAGCAGTTCTTC. It is translated as CASSGDSINEQFF.

This clonotype was recorded a few times. This sequence joins TRBV18 and TRBJ2-3; 10 bases line up with TRBD2. Germline CDR1 and CDR2: KGHSH and LQKENI. V shed 3 bases, J shed 4 bases, and the junction held 7 bases outside the gene matches. CDR3 length: 16 residues. The CDR3 DNA sequence: TGTGCCAGCTCACCGGGACTAGCGCGGGGCCCAGATACGCAGTATTTT. As protein: CASSPGLARGPDTQYF.

In this sample, this clonotype turned up once. This chain uses TRBV19 with TRBJ1-5; perhaps TRBD1 as D (6 bases). The V end was cut by 4 bases, the J end by 5 bases, with 15 bases between. Germline CDR1 reads LNHDA; CDR2 reads SQIVND (reference sequence). The CDR3 spans 15 residues. CDR3 in amino acids: CASSTDREWHQPQHF. The CDR3 DNA sequence: TGTGCCAGTAGTACGGACAGAGAGTGGCATCAGCCCCAGCATTTT.

The chain links TRBV5-5 to TRBJ2-7; 9 bases match TRBD2. The trim removed 4 bases at V and 3 bases at J, leaving 5 bases unmatched. CDR1 and CDR2 (germline): SGHKS, YYEKEE (reference sequence). The CDR3 spans 14 residues. The DNA for the CDR3 is TGTGCCAGCAGCCCCGGGACTAGCTTCTACGAGCAGTACTTC. It yields the protein CASSPGTSFYEQYF. Using reference TRBV5-5 and TRBJ2-7 for the parts outside the CDR3, the full variable domain is DAGVTQSPTHLIKTRGQQVTLRCSPISGHKSVSWYQQVLGQGPQFIFQYYEKEERGRGNFPDRFSARQFPNYSSELNVNALLLGDSALYLCASSPGTSFYEQYFGPGTRLTVT.

This clonotype showed up just a few times. The rearrangement joins TRBV7-2 to TRBJ1-2; TRBD1 matches 7 bases. Trimming took 2 bases from V and 2 from J; bases not matched to a gene: 2. Per the germline V gene, CDR1 is SGHTA and CDR2 is FQGNSA. The CDR3 has 14 amino acids. CDR3 sequence (DNA): TGTGCCAGCAGCTTAAGCAGGGGGAACTATGGCTACACCTTC. It yields the protein CASSLSRGNYGYTF. The full variable domain, with the rest looked up from reference TRBV7-2 and TRBJ1-2, is GAGVSQSPSNKVTEKGKDVELRCDPISGHTALYWYRQSLGQGLEFLIYFQGNSAPDKSGLPSDRFSAERTGGSVSTLTIQRTQQEDSAVYLCASSLSRGNYGYTFGSGTRLTVV.

This clonotype was seen more than once but under ten times. The V call is TRBV21-1, the J call TRBJ2-1. TRBV21-1 counts as a pseudogene. This CDR3 comprises 15 residues. CDR3 sequence: CASSRWDIAHNEQFF. The CDR3 coding sequence is TGTGCCAGCAGCAGATGGGATATTGCCCACAATGAGCAGTTCTTC.

This chain connects TRBV3-1 to TRBJ1-4; D gene uncertain. Germline CDR1 and CDR2: LGHDT and YNNKEL (reference sequence). The V gene lost 7 bases and the J gene lost 4 bases, with 16 bases spanning the gap. This CDR3 comprises 15 residues. The CDR3 nucleotides are TGTGCCAGCACTTCGAAGGGTTCCCTTAATGAAAAACTGTTTTTT. It yields the protein CASTSKGSLNEKLFF.

This chain connects TRBV4-1 to TRBJ2-3, with TRBD2 matching 9 bases. This CDR3 contains 15 residues. V lost 3 bases, J lost 6 bases, and 7 bases stayed unmatched. Per the germline V gene, CDR1 is MGHRA and CDR2 is YSYEKL. CDR3 coding DNA: TGCGCCAGCAGCCACCGAGCGGGAGGCCGGGATACGCAGTATTTT. It codes for CASSHRAGGRDTQYF.

This clonotype was observed a few times. The chain has TRBV2 and TRBJ1-5, with a possible D match to TRBD1 (5 bases). V lost 5 bases and J lost 6, with 14 bases in between. CDR1 and CDR2 from the germline V gene are SNHLY and FYNNEI. This CDR3 has 14 amino acids. Written as DNA, the CDR3 is TGTGCCAGCAGTCAAGACAGTCCAGGTCAGCCCCAGCATTTT. Its translation is CASSQDSPGQPQHF.

The gene calls are TRBV29-1 and TRBJ2-5; D is unresolved. The length of the CDR3 is 11 residues. Germline-derived CDR1 and CDR2 are SQVTM and ANQGSEA. V was clipped by 4 bases and J by 5 bases, with 8 bases between them. The CDR3 DNA is TGCAGCGTTGGCCCCGGGGAGACCCAGTACTTC. Amino acids: CSVGPGETQYF.

In this sample, this clonotype turned up a few times. This chain joins TRBV24-1 and TRBJ2-1, with TRBD2 identical over 7 bases. The germline CDR1 and CDR2 sequences are KGHDR and SFDVKD. V lost 4 bases, J lost 1 base, and 6 bases stayed unmatched. The CDR3 is made up of 16 amino acids. The chain's CDR3 is CATSDPSGGSYNEQFF. The CDR3 DNA follows: TGTGCCACCAGTGACCCTTCGGGGGGTTCCTACAATGAGCAGTTCTTC.